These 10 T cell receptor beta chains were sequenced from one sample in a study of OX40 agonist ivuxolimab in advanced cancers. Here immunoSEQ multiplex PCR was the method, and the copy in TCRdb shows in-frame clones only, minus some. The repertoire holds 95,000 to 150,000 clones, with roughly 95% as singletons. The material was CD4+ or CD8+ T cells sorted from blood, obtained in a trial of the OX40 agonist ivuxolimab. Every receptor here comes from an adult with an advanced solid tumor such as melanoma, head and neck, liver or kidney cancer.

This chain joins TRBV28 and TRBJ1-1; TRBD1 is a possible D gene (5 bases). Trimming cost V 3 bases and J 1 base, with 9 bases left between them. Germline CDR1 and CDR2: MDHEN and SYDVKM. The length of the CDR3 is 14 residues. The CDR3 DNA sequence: TGTGCCAGCAGTTTGGAGCAGGGGAACACTGAAGCTTTCTTT. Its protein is CASSLEQGNTEAFF.

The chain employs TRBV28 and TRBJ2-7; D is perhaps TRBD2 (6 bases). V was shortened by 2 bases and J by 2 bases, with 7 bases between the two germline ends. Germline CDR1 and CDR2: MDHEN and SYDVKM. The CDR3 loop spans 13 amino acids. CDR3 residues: CASSLTGAYEQYF. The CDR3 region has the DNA TGTGCCAGCAGTTTAACGGGAGCCTACGAGCAGTACTTC.

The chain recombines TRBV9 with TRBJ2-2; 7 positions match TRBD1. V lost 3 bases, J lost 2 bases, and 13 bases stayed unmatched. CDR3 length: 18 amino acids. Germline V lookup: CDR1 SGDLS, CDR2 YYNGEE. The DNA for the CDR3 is TGTGCCAGCAGCGCTCATTGGCCGGGACAGAGAAACACCGGGGAGCTGTTTTTT. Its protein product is CASSAHWPGQRNTGELFF.

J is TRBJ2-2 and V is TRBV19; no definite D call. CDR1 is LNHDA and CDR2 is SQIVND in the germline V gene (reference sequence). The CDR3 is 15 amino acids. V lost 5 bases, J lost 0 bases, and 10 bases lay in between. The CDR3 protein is CASSRNYPNTGELFF. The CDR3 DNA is TGTGCCAGTAGTCGGAACTACCCGAACACCGGGGAGCTGTTTTTT.

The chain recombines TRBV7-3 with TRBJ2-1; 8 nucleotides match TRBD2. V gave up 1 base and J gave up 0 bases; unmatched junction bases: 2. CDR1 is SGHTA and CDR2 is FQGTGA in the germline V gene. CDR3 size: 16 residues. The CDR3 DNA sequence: TGTGCCAGCAGCTTAAGCGGGGGGAGCTCCTACAATGAGCAGTTCTTC. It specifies CASSLSGGSSYNEQFF.

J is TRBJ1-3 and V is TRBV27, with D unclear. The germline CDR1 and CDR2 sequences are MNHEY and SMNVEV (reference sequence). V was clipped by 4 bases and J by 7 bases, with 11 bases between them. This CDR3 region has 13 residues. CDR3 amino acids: CASSSVRRNTIYF. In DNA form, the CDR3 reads TGTGCCAGCAGTTCAGTTCGTCGGAACACCATATATTTT.

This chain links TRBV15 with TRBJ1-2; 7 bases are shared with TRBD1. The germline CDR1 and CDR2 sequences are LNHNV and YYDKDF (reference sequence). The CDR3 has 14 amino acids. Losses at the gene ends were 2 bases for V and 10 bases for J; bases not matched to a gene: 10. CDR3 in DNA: TGTGCCACCAGCAGACCCAACTCGGGACAGTTCTACACCTTC. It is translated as CATSRPNSGQFYTF.

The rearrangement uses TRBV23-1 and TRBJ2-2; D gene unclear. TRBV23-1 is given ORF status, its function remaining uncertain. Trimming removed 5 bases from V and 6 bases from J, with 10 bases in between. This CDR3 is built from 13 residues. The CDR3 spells CASSCSSPGELFF. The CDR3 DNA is TGCGCCAGCAGTTGTTCCTCCCCCGGGGAGCTGTTTTTT.

The CDR3 DNA follows: TGTGCCAGCAGCCCCGGGACTAGCGGGGGGGCTTGGGAGGAGCAGTACTTC. Translation gives CASSPGTSGGAWEEQYF. This chain connects TRBV11-2 to TRBJ2-7, with 16 bases that match TRBD2. The V gene end was trimmed by 5 bases and the J gene end by 7 bases; junction bases not matched to a gene: 11. The CDR3 runs to 17 residues. Germline values: CDR1 SGHAT, CDR2 FQNNGV.

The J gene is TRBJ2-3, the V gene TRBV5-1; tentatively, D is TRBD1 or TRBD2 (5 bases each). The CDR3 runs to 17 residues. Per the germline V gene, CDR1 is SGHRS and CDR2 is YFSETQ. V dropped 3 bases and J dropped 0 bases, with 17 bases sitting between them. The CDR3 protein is CASSWGRSPASTDTQYF. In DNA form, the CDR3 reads TGCGCCAGCAGCTGGGGGAGAAGTCCCGCTAGCACAGATACGCAGTATTTT.